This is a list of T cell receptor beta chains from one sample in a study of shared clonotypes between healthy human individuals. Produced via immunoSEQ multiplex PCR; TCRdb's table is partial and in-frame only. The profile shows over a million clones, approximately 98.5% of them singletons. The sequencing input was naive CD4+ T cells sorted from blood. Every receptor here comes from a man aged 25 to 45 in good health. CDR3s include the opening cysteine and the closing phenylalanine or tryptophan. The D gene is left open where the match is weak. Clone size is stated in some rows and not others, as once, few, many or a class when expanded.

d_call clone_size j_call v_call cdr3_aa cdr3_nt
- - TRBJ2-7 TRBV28 CASSFWTSPYEQYF TGTGCCAGCAGTTTCTGGACTTCCCCCTACGAGCAGTACTTC
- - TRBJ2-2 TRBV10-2 CASSARAGELFF TGCGCCAGCAGCGCTAGGGCCGGGGAGCTGTTTTTT
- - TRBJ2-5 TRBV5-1 CASSAARGEETQYF TGCGCCAGCAGCGCCGCCAGGGGTGAAGAGACCCAGTACTTC
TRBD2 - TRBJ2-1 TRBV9 CASQKRDDYNEQFF TGTGCCAGCCAGAAGCGGGATGACTACAATGAGCAGTTCTTC
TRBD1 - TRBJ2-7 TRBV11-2 CASSWTGYEQYF TGTGCCAGCAGCTGGACAGGCTACGAGCAGTACTTC
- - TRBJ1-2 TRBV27 CASSLFGAAKGYGYTF TGTGCCAGCAGTTTATTCGGGGCAGCCAAGGGCTATGGCTACACCTTC
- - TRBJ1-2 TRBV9 CASSVGSQPKNYGYTF TGTGCCAGCAGCGTTGGTAGTCAGCCGAAAAACTATGGCTACACCTTC
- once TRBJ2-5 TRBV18 CASSARARETQYF TGTGCCAGCTCAGCAAGGGCCCGGGAGACCCAGTACTTC
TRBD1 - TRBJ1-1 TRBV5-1 CASSLGPGQGADTEAFF TGCGCCAGCAGCTTGGGACCGGGACAGGGGGCCGACACTGAAGCTTTCTTT
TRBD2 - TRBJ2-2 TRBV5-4 CASSSMLAGGLRPGELFF TGTGCCAGCAGCTCGATGCTAGCGGGAGGTCTCCGCCCCGGGGAGCTGTTTTTT
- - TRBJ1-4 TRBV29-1 CSAFGGGEKLFF TGCAGCGCCTTCGGGGGGGGTGAAAAACTGTTTTTT
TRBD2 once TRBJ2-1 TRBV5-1 CASSLWAGASYNEQFF TGCGCCAGCAGCTTATGGGCGGGAGCGTCCTACAATGAGCAGTTCTTC
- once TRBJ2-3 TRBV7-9 CASSLSGGDTQYF TGTGCCAGCAGCTTATCGGGGGGCGATACGCAGTATTTT
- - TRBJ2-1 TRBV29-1 CSVVAESSYNEQFF TGCAGCGTGGTAGCGGAGAGCTCCTACAATGAGCAGTTCTTC
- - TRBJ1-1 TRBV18 CASSRPESRDTEAFF TGTGCCAGCTCGCGCCCGGAGAGTCGGGACACTGAAGCTTTCTTT
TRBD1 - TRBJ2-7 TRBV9 CASSVWAGGGYEQYF TGTGCCAGCAGCGTTTGGGCAGGGGGTGGATACGAGCAGTACTTC
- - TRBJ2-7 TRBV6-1 CASSEWSSEQYF TGTGCCAGCAGTGAATGGTCTTCCGAGCAGTACTTC
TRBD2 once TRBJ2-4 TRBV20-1 CSAILAGARYF TGCAGTGCAATCCTAGCGGGGGCTCGGTACTTC
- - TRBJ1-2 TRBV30 CAWSGFRYGYTF TGTGCCTGGAGTGGCTTCCGCTATGGCTACACCTTC
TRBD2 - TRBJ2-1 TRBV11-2 CASSPGTSGWNEQFF TGTGCCAGCAGCCCCGGGACTAGCGGATGGAATGAGCAGTTCTTC
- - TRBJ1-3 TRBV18 CASSPIMDSSYSGNTIYF TGTGCCAGCTCACCAATTATGGACAGCAGCTACTCTGGAAACACCATATATTTT
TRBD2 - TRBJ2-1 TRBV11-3 CASSRPGGSYNEQFF TGTGCCAGCAGCCGGCCGGGGGGCTCCTACAATGAGCAGTTCTTC
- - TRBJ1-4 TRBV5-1 CASSLAGTRTQEKLFF TGCGCCAGCAGCTTGGCCGGGACACGGACGCAGGAAAAACTGTTTTTT
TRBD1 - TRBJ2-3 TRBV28 CASSWTGGQYF TGTGCCAGCAGTTGGACAGGGGGACAGTATTTT
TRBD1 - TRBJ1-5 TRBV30 CAWRVTGVNQPQHF TGTGCCTGGAGGGTCACAGGGGTCAATCAGCCCCAGCATTTT
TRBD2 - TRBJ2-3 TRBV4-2 CASSPTPTSGTSGRRITDTQYF TGTGCCAGCAGCCCTACACCGACCTCCGGGACTAGCGGGAGGAGGATCACAGATACGCAGTATTTT
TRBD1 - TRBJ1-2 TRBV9 CASSVSKGGAFGYTF TGTGCCAGCAGCGTATCGAAAGGGGGCGCGTTTGGCTACACCTTC
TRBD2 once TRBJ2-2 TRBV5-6 CASSLGLAGGPSTGELFF TGTGCCAGCAGCTTGGGACTAGCGGGAGGGCCTTCCACCGGGGAGCTGTTTTTT
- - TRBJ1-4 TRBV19 CASSISRQVEKLFF TGTGCCAGTAGTATATCTCGGCAGGTAGAAAAACTGTTTTTT
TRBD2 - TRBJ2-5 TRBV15 CATSRDPGLATETQYF TGTGCCACCAGCAGAGACCCGGGACTAGCGACCGAGACCCAGTACTTC
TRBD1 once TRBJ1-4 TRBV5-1 CASSLQGANEKLFF TGCGCCAGCAGCTTGCAGGGGGCAAATGAAAAACTGTTTTTT
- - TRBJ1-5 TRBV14 CASSPLAGMPQHF TGTGCCAGCAGCCCCCTGGCGGGGATGCCCCAGCATTTT
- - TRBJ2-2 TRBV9 CASSILSNGELFF TGTGCCAGCAGCATCCTTTCTAACGGGGAGCTGTTTTTT
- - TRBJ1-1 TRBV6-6 CASSPTAALQGAFF TGTGCCAGCAGTCCGACCGCGGCCTTGCAAGGGGCTTTCTTT
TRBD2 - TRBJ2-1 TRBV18 CASSRSYRDGTSAYNEQFF TGTGCCAGCTCACGCTCCTACAGGGATGGGACTAGCGCATACAATGAGCAGTTCTTC
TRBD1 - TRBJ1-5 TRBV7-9 CASSPDRGPNSNQPQHF TGTGCCAGCAGCCCCGACAGGGGTCCGAATAGCAATCAGCCCCAGCATTTT
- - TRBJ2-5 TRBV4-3 CASSQDFGETQYF TGCGCCAGCAGCCAAGATTTCGGAGAGACCCAGTACTTC
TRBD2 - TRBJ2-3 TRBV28 CASSLGLAGGLSTDTQYF TGTGCCAGCAGTTTAGGTCTAGCGGGAGGGCTTAGCACAGATACGCAGTATTTT
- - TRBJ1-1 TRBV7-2 CASKGNTEAFF TGTGCCAGTAAGGGGAACACTGAAGCTTTCTTT
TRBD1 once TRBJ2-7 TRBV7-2 CASSAQGVYEQYF TGTGCCAGCAGCGCGCAGGGGGTTTACGAGCAGTACTTC
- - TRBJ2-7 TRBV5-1 CASSQYSGLAGGQPEQYF TGCGCCAGCAGCCAGTATTCGGGGTTGGCAGGGGGGCAACCCGAGCAGTACTTC